This T cell receptor (beta chain) was sequenced for a study of T-cell reconstitution after alpha-beta-depleted transplantation in children. Broader study findings: Surviving recipient T cells and thymic progenitors produced the high day-60 TCRbeta diversity seen in some patients.

Unique molecular identifiers were incorporated when the TCRbeta library was constructed. TCRdb ran MiXCR on the PCR reads and lists one entry per CDR3 protein. This table holds about 230,000 distinct CDR3 sequences, about a tenth found once. This clonotype came up many times. The target antigen is unknown. The CDR3 is 15 amino acids. From germline, CDR1 is SGHTA and CDR2 FQGNSA. V lost 2 bases to trimming and J lost 6 bases; unmatched junction nucleotides: 7. V usage is TRBV7-2 and J usage is TRBJ2-1; TRBD2 aligns across 7 bases. The TCR was taken from a child less than two years old with acute myeloid leukemia, due to receive a stem cell transplant. This specimen was PBMCs, taken before TCRalphabeta/CD19-depleted stem cell transplant. CDR3 in DNA: TGTGCCAGCAGCTTAAAGGCGCTAGCGGCCAATGAGCAGTTCTTC. Its protein product is CASSLKALAANEQFF. Supplemented by reference TRBV7-2 and TRBJ2-1, the full variable domain reads GAGVSQSPSNKVTEKGKDVELRCDPISGHTALYWYRQSLGQGLEFLIYFQGNSAPDKSGLPSDRFSAERTGGSVSTLTIQRTQQEDSAVYLCASSLKALAANEQFFGPGTRLTVL.